The 7 T cell receptor beta chains listed next were all sequenced from one sample in a study of blood T cell repertoires in COVID-19. Some clones are missing from TCRdb's copy, which holds only in-frame ones; the method was immunoSEQ multiplex PCR. Among about 140,000 clones listed, 60% to 85% were seen once. What was sequenced was peripheral blood. These receptors came from a woman older than 75 with active or convalescent COVID-19.

The gene calls are TRBV5-1 and TRBJ2-5, with TRBD2 matching over 7 bases. Losses at the gene ends were 3 bases for V and 2 bases for J; bases not matched to a gene: 13. CDR1 is SGHRS and CDR2 is YFSETQ in the germline V gene. CDR3 size: 17 residues. DNA of the CDR3: TGCGCCAGCAGCTCACCGATTCGGACTAGGTGTCAAGAGACCCAGTACTTC. Protein sequence: CASSSPIRTRCQETQYF.

The chain has TRBV10-3 and TRBJ2-5; the match to TRBD1 covers 10 bases. CDR3 length: 15 residues. Trimming cost V 7 bases and J 5 bases; bases outside gene matches: 10. Germline CDR1 is ENHRY and CDR2 is SYGVKD. CDR3: CAIKRGTGVFETQYF. The CDR3, as DNA: TGTGCCATCAAGCGCGGGACAGGGGTGTTCGAGACCCAGTACTTC.

The rearrangement joins TRBV5-3 to TRBJ1-2, with D unclear. TRBV5-3 is classed as an ORF, of uncertain function. Trimming took off 3 bases at V and 8 bases at J, with 11 bases between the two ends. The CDR3 is 12 amino acids. The CDR3 sequence is CARSSAGWGYTF. The CDR3 nucleotides are TGTGCCAGAAGCTCAGCAGGTTGGGGCTACACCTTC.

The chain recombines TRBV2 with TRBJ1-5; 9 positions match TRBD1. The germline gives CDR1 SNHLY, CDR2 FYNNEI. The ends lost 6 bases at V and 8 bases at J; junction bases unmatched: 5. The CDR3 totals 13 residues. CDR3 bases: TGTGCCAGCAGGGAGACAGGGGGTAAGCCCCAGCATTTT. Translation: CASRETGGKPQHF.

V is TRBV5-1 and J is TRBJ1-4; 9 nucleotides align to TRBD1. Looked up from germline, CDR1 is SGHRS and CDR2 is YFSETQ. This CDR3 region has 16 residues. V lost 2 bases, J lost 3 bases, and 5 bases stayed unmatched. For the CDR3, the DNA is TGCGCCAGCAGCTTAGGGACAGGGCATTCTAATGAAAAACTGTTTTTT. Protein sequence: CASSLGTGHSNEKLFF.

The chain uses TRBV7-9 and TRBJ2-1; 11 bases are shared with TRBD1. The germline gives CDR1 SEHNR, CDR2 FQNEAQ (reference sequence). The CDR3 totals 17 residues. V was pared by 5 bases and J by 8 bases, with 14 bases of the junction left unmatched. CDR3 sequence reads: CASSATGTGGPGDEQFF. The CDR3 DNA follows: TGTGCCAGCAGCGCTACCGGGACAGGGGGTCCTGGGGATGAGCAGTTCTTC.

This rearrangement joins TRBV30 to TRBJ1-2; a possible D gene is TRBD1 (5 bases). This CDR3 has 12 amino acids. In germline, CDR1 is GTSNPN, CDR2 SVGIG (reference sequence). V lost 8 bases to trimming and J lost 4 bases, with 14 bases between them. This chain's CDR3 is CARDWRGYGYTF. DNA of the CDR3: TGTGCCCGGGACTGGAGGGGCTATGGCTACACCTTC.